Listed below are T cell receptor beta chains from one sample, sequenced in a study of blood T cells in healthy people across ages. MiXCR, applied by TCRdb to the 5' RACE reads, yields one record per CDR3 protein. The sample comprises 600,000 or so distinct CDR3 sequences, about 30% of which are singletons, and about a sixth rests with the top ten. The specimen was blood. The receptors derive from a woman aged 80 or older in good health. CDR3s include the opening cysteine and the closing phenylalanine or tryptophan. The D gene is left open where the match is weak. Clone size is not always given. Where it is, it says once, few, many or a class for expanded clones.

many	TRBV5-6	TRBJ2-5	.	CASSLFTRQETQYF	TGTGCCAGCAGCTTGTTCACTAGACAAGAGACCCAGTACTTC
.	TRBV3-1	TRBJ2-2	.	CASSQWNSDTGERFF	TGTGCCAGCAGCCAGTGGAATTCTGACACCGGGGAGCGGTTTTTT
many	TRBV11-2	TRBJ2-7	.	CASSRLRSSYEQYF	TGTGCCAGCAGCCGCCTCAGGAGCTCCTACGAGCAGTACTTC
.	TRBV20-1	TRBJ2-3	.	CSVDTPDTQYF	TGCAGCGTGGATACTCCAGATACGCAGTATTTT
many	TRBV5-1	TRBJ1-1	.	CASSLSPGTEAFF	TGCGCCAGCAGCCTCAGCCCGGGCACTGAAGCTTTCTTT
many	TRBV20-1	TRBJ2-7	TRBD1	CSATRTGREQYF	TGCAGTGCGACGAGGACAGGGCGCGAGCAGTACTTC
many	TRBV20-1	TRBJ1-4	TRBD1	CSARSDRGEKLFF	TGCAGTGCTAGATCTGACAGGGGTGAAAAACTGTTTTTT
once	TRBV24-1	TRBJ1-2	.	CAPSVWIEYGYTF	TGTGCCCCCTCGGTTTGGATTGAGTATGGCTACACCTTC
.	TRBV4-3	TRBJ1-4	.	CASSQDSEAVSEKLFF	TGCGCCAGCAGCCAAGATAGTGAGGCTGTGAGCGAAAAACTGTTTTTT
.	TRBV5-1	TRBJ1-1	.	CASSLGHRENTEAFF	TGCGCCAGCAGCTTGGGGCACAGGGAGAACACTGAAGCTTTCTTT
.	TRBV15	TRBJ2-1	TRBD2	CATSREVAGDNEQFF	TGTGCCACCAGCAGAGAAGTAGCGGGGGACAATGAGCAGTTCTTC
few	TRBV30	TRBJ1-4	.	CAWSRNEKLFF	TGTGCCTGGAGTCGTAATGAAAAACTGTTTTTT
.	TRBV7-2	TRBJ2-3	TRBD2	CASSPPGTRTDTQYF	TGTGCCAGCAGCCCCCCAGGGACTAGAACAGATACGCAGTATTTT
many	TRBV2	TRBJ2-5	.	CASSEAWKRETQYF	TGTGCCAGCAGTGAAGCTTGGAAGCGGGAGACCCAGTACTTC
.	TRBV5-1	TRBJ2-5	.	CASSLGGFQETRYF	TGCGCCAGCAGCTTGGGTGGATTCCAAGAGACCCGGTACTTC
many	TRBV7-2	TRBJ2-3	.	CASSLDRSADTQYF	TGTGCCAGCAGCTTAGACAGAAGCGCAGATACGCAGTATTTT
.	TRBV7-9	TRBJ1-3	.	CASSPTFSSGNTIYF	TGTGCCAGCAGTCCCACCTTCAGCTCTGGAAACACCATATATTTT
many	TRBV7-2	TRBJ1-2	TRBD1	CASSRRLGQGDYGYTF	TGTGCCAGCAGCCGACGCCTCGGACAGGGTGACTATGGCTACACCTTC
many	TRBV20-1	TRBJ2-5	TRBD2	CSASGSGGMYQETQYF	TGCAGTGCTAGTGGGAGCGGGGGGATGTACCAAGAGACCCAGTACTTC
many	TRBV19	TRBJ2-1	TRBD1	CASSIGTGKRDEQFF	TGTGCCAGTAGTATAGGGACAGGGAAGAGGGATGAGCAGTTCTTC
many	TRBV18	TRBJ1-2	TRBD1	CASSPPTGDRGSGYTF	TGTGCCAGCTCACCACCCACCGGGGACAGGGGGAGCGGCTACACCTTC
.	TRBV21-1	TRBJ1-2	.	CASSKVPTGTAIRPSKLVTSGYTF	TGTGCCAGCAGCAAAGTCCCCACAGGGACAGCTATTAGGCCATCCAAGCTCGTCACCTCCGGCTACACCTTC
.	TRBV9	TRBJ2-6	.	CSSSVNPLSSGANVLTF	TGTTCCAGCAGCGTAAACCCCTTAAGCTCTGGGGCCAACGTCCTGACTTTC
many	TRBV6-1	TRBJ1-2	.	CASKPGTYGYTF	TGTGCCAGCAAGCCAGGGACTTATGGCTACACCTTC
.	TRBV6-5	TRBJ2-1	.	CASGWAGRRGEQFF	TGTGCCAGCGGATGGGCAGGGAGGAGAGGTGAGCAGTTCTTC
many	TRBV5-1	TRBJ1-1	.	CASSPQDMGNTEAFF	TGCGCCAGCTCCCCCCAGGACATGGGGAACACTGAAGCTTTCTTT
many	TRBV12-3/TRBV12-4	TRBJ2-3	.	CASSIYSTDTQYF	TGTGCCAGCAGTATTTATAGCACAGATACGCAGTATTTT